The 10 T cell receptor beta chains below come from one sample, sequenced in a study of T cell responses to AZD1222 COVID-19 vaccine. Clones were read by immunoSEQ multiplex PCR, and TCRdb kept only the in-frame ones, dropping some. The table includes about 140,000 clones, 70% to 90% detected once. The material was peripheral blood, obtained on day 0 of AZD1222 vaccination. Receptors originate from an adult in good health.

The genes are TRBV7-9 and TRBJ1-1; D is unclear. V lost 8 bases and J lost 0, with 13 bases in between. CDR1 is SEHNR and CDR2 is FQNEAQ in the germline V gene (reference sequence). The CDR3 length is 14 residues. The CDR3 region is CASRAGALNTEAFF. In nucleotides, the CDR3 is TGTGCCAGCCGAGCAGGCGCTTTGAACACTGAAGCTTTCTTT.

This chain links TRBV6-2 or TRBV6-3 with TRBJ1-5; 8 bases fit TRBD1. CDR3 size: 13 residues. The trim removed 5 bases at V and 6 bases at J, leaving 3 bases unmatched. Germline lookup yields CDR1 MNHEY and CDR2 SVGEGT. Here the CDR3 DNA reads TGTGCCAGCAGTCGACAGGGGAGTCAGCCCCAGCATTTT. Translated: CASSRQGSQPQHF.

The CDR3 coding sequence is TGTGCCAGCAGCTTGTACACTGAAGCTTTCTTT. It is translated as CASSLYTEAFF. V and J are TRBV11-3 and TRBJ1-1; D unresolved. The CDR3 covers 11 residues. V lost 3 bases to trimming and J lost 3 bases, with 2 bases between them. CDR1 is SGHNT and CDR2 is YENEEA in the germline V gene.

In DNA form, the CDR3 reads TGCGCCAGCAGCTTACCCGGACAGGGGGCTCCTGGGGCCAACGTCCTGACTTTC. This encodes CASSLPGQGAPGANVLTF. The rearrangement uses TRBV5-1 and TRBJ2-6, with 11 positions matching TRBD1. This CDR3 is 18 amino acids long. J was trimmed by 2 bases and V by 2 bases; bases with no gene match: 6. The germline V gene has CDR1 SGHRS and CDR2 YFSETQ.

The chain joins TRBV7-2 to TRBJ2-1, with D possibly TRBD2 on 6 matching bases. This CDR3 comprises 16 residues. Deletions cut 1 base from V and 6 bases from J, with 16 bases between. The germline V gene has CDR1 SGHTA and CDR2 FQGNSA. The DNA for the CDR3 is TGTGCCAGCAGCTTAGTTCGGTTAGCGGTGGGCAATGAGCAGTTCTTC. Protein sequence: CASSLVRLAVGNEQFF.

V usage is TRBV5-1 and J usage is TRBJ1-2; a weak D match, TRBD1 (6 bases). This CDR3 is 13 amino acids long. V shed 0 bases and J shed 4 bases, with 7 bases lying between them. The V gene's germline CDR1 is SGHRS and CDR2 YFSETQ. The CDR3 nucleotides are TGCGCCAGCAGCTTGGACAGGGTCTATGGCTACACCTTC. It codes for CASSLDRVYGYTF. The variable domain in full, with the rest retrieved from reference TRBV5-1 and TRBJ1-2, is KAGVTQTPRYLIKTRGQQVTLSCSPISGHRSVSWYQQTPGQGLQFLFEYFSETQRNKGNFPGRFSGRQFSNSRSEMNVSTLELGDSALYLCASSLDRVYGYTFGSGTRLTVV.

This chain connects TRBV7-8 to TRBJ1-5; 7 nucleotides align to TRBD1. Germline values: CDR1 SGHVS, CDR2 FQNEAQ. The J segment lost 2 bases and the V segment lost 2 bases, leaving 3 bases of the junction unmatched. This CDR3 has 15 residues. The chain's CDR3 is CASSLTRGGNQPQHF. CDR3 DNA: TGTGCCAGCAGCTTAACCAGGGGGGGCAATCAGCCCCAGCATTTT.

The V and J genes are TRBV3-1 (or the pseudogene TRBV3-2) and TRBJ2-1; TRBD1 might be the D (7 bases). Trimming took 0 bases from V and 9 from J, leaving 12 bases between them. Germline lookup yields CDR1 LGHDT and CDR2 YNNKEL (reference sequence). CDR3 length: 14 amino acids. The CDR3 is CASSQEGTAGEQFF. The CDR3 nucleotides are TGTGCCAGCAGCCAAGAAGGGACAGCGGGTGAGCAGTTCTTC.

The chain joins TRBV10-1 to TRBJ2-3; D gene ambiguous. Germline V gene data show CDR1 as WNHNN and CDR2 as SYGVQD (reference sequence). Trimming stripped 3 bases from V and 0 bases from J, with 19 bases between. CDR3 size: 18 residues. This CDR3 is CASSDPQYGFASTDTQYF. In DNA form, the CDR3 reads TGCGCCAGCAGTGACCCTCAGTACGGGTTTGCAAGCACAGATACGCAGTATTTT.

The chain couples TRBV27 to TRBJ2-1; unclear D gene. The CDR3 contains 12 residues. Germline V gene data show CDR1 as MNHEY and CDR2 as SMNVEV (reference sequence). Trimming removed 5 bases at V and 6 bases at J, with 8 bases between. Written as DNA, the CDR3 is TGTGCCAGCAGTCATCCCAGCAATGAGCAGTTCTTC. Translating gives CASSHPSNEQFF.